Described below is a single T cell receptor beta chain sequence and its context. About 0.5 to 1 ug RNA was reverse transcribed with random hexamers. TCRdb reprocessed the immunoSEQ multiplex PCR reads with MiXCR, giving one entry per CDR3 protein. The table lists roughly 110,000 distinct CDR3 sequences, roughly 90% of them singletons, with approximately 0.12% in the top ten. V was pared by 0 bases and J by 7 bases, with 33 bases between. The germline gives CDR1 LGHDT, CDR2 YNNKEL (reference sequence). The CDR3 consists of 21 residues. This entry is derived from a study of CD8 T cells in Susac syndrome. The authors sequenced TCR beta from blood CD8+ and CD4+ T cells.

The chain uses TRBV3-1 and TRBJ1-1; D not resolved. The clonotype was recovered from a human donor in good health. Source material: CD8+ T cells from PBMCs. CDR3 protein: CASSQDLEGWGPVTTQNEAFF. DNA for the CDR3: TGTGCCAGCAGCCAAGATCTGGAGGGATGGGGTCCCGTTACTACACAAAATGAAGCTTTCTTT. The full variable domain, with the rest looked up from reference TRBV3-1 and TRBJ1-1, is DTAVSQTPKYLVTQMGNDKSIKCEQNLGHDTMYWYKQDSKKFLKIMFSYNNKELIINETVPNRFSPKSPDKAHLNLHINSLELGDSAVYFCASSQDLEGWGPVTTQNEAFFGQGTRLTVV.